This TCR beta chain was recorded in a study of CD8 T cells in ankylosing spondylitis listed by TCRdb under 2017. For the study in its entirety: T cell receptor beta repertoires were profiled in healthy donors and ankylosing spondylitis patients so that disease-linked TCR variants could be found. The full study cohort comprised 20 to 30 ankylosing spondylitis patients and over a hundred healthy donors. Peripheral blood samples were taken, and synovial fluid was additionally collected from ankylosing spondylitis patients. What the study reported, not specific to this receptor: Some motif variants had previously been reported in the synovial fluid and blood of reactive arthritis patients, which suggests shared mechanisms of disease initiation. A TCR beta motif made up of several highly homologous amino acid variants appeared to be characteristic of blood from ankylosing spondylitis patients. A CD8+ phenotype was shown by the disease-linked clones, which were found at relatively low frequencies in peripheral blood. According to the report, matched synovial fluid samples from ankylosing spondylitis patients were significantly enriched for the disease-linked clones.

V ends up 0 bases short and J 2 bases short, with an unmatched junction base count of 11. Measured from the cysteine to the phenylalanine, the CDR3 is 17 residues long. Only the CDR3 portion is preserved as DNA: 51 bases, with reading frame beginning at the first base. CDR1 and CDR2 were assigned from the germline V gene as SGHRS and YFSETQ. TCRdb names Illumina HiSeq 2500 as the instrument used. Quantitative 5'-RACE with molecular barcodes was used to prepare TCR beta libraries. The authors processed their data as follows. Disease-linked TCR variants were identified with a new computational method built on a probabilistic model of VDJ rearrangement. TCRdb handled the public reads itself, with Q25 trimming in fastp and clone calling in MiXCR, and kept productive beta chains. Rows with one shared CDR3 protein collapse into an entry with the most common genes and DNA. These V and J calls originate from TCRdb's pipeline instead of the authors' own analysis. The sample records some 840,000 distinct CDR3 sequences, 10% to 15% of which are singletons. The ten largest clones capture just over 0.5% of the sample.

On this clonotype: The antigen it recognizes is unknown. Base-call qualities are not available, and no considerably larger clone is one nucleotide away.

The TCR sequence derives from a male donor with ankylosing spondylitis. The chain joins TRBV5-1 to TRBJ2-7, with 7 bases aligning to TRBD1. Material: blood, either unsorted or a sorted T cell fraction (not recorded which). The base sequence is TGCGCCAGCAGCTTGGCCGACCCAAGGGGGCGGACCTACGAGCAGTACTTC. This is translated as CASSLADPRGRTYEQYF.